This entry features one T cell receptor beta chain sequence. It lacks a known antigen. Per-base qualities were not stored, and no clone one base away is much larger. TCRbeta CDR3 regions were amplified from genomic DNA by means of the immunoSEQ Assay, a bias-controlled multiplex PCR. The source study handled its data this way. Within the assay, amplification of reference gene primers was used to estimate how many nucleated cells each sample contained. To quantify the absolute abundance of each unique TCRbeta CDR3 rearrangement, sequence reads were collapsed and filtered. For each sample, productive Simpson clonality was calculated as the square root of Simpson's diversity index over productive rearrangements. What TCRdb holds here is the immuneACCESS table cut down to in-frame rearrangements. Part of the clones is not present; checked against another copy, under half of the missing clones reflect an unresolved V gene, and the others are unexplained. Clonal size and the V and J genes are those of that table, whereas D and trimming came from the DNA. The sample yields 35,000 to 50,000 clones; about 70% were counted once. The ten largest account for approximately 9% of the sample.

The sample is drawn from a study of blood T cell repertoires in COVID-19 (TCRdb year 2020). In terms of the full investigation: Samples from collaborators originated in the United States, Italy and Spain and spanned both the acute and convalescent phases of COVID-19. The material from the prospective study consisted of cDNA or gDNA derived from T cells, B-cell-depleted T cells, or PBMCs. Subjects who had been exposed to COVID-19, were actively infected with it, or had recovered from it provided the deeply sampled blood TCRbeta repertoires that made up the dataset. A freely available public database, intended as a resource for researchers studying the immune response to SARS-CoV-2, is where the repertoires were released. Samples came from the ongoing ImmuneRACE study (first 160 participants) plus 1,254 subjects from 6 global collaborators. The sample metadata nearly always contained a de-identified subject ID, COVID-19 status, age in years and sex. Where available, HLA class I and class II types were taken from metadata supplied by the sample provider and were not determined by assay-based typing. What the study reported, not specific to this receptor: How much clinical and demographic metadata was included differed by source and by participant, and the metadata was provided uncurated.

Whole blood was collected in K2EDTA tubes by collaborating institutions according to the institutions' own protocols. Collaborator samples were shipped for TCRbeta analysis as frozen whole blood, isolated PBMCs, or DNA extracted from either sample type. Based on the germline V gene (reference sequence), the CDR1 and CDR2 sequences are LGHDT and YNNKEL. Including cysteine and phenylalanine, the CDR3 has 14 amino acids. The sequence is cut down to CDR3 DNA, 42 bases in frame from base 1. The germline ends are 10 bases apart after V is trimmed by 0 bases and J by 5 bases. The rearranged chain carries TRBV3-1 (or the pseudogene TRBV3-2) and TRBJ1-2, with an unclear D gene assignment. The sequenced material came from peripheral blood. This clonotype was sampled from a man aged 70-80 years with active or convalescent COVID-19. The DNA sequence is TGTGCCAGCAGCCAAGAACACGGGGATTATGGCTACACCTTC. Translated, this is CASSQEHGDYGYTF.